The entry below describes one TCR beta chain. Its matching antigen is unknown. The assay was immunoSEQ multiplex PCR, and TCRdb's table has in-frame clones only and misses some. The sample contains about 29,000 clones, around 84% of which appear only once. The unexposed donors gave CD4+ T cells in about 2010-2019, prior to COVID-19. The cells were cultured for under twelve days before CD4+ T cells were isolated. This entry is derived from a study of CD4 T cells in relation to SARS-CoV-2 and coronaviruses. The wider study: PBMCs were cultured with antigen for roughly 10 days before TCR beta sequencing.

This CDR3 spans 19 amino acids. V was pared by 4 bases and J by 0 bases, with 23 bases between. The germline V gene has CDR1 SGHTA and CDR2 FQGNSA. This clonotype was obtained from a human donor in good health. The genes are TRBV7-2 and TRBJ2-3; maybe TRBD1 (5 bases). The sample consisted of CD4+ T cells from PBMCs, cultured in vitro. The CDR3 protein is CASSSEPPAGPLSTDTQYF. The CDR3 DNA sequence: TGTGCCAGCAGCTCGGAGCCCCCGGCAGGGCCTCTGAGCACAGATACGCAGTATTTT.